This TCR beta chain was identified during a study of regulatory T cells in long-lasting Graves disease. Only a few counts were recorded for this clonotype. The time point is: newly diagnosed GD, antithyroid drugs for less than 3 months. Preparation of the TCR library used RNA extracted from PBMCs. According to the study, TCR beta libraries were built with iRepertoire HTBI primers and CDR3-region Arm-PCR. The authors' processing: Segment identification across samples yielded 50 to 80 TRBV and some 13 TRBJ segments. A single record per CDR3 protein comes from TCRdb applying MiXCR to the multiplex PCR reads. The authors' filters were not applied to this entry. This table has over 500,000 distinct CDR3 sequences, less than 20% appearing once. This CDR3 is built from 15 residues. Germline V gives CDR1 SEHNR, CDR2 FQNEAQ (reference sequence). J was trimmed by 2 bases and V by 5 bases; bases with no gene match: 5.

These data were likewise used in another study, on T cells in Graves' hyperthyroidism and ophthalmopathy. From that second work: Most expanded thyroid clonotypes above 0.001 also appeared in blood. The model identified upcoming ophthalmopathy a median 6.5 months ahead of onset.

This clonotype was obtained from a woman aged 25 to 39 with Graves disease. The specimen was peripheral blood mononuclear cells (PBMCs), collected at new diagnosis, from a patient treated with antithyroid drugs. J is TRBJ2-5 and V is TRBV7-9; 10 bases are a match to TRBD2. The CDR3 sequence is CASSPPTSGQETQYF. The CDR3 bases are TGTGCCAGCAGCCCGCCGACTAGCGGGCAAGAGACCCAGTACTTC.